What follows describes a single T cell receptor beta chain. Its specificity is not known. Trimming at V came to 5 bases and at J to 5 bases, leaving 6 bases not matched to a gene. The CDR3 is made up of 14 amino acids. Germline-derived CDR1 and CDR2 are SGHTA and FQGNSA. This entry is derived from a study of cytomegalovirus exposure and HLA in healthy donors. Findings of the study overall: A classifier reportedly called cytomegalovirus status with high sensitivity and specificity. A likely sequencing artifact accounted for one observed cluster of highly shared sequence variants. Based on reports, TCR beta sequences accurately predicted HLA-A and HLA-B alleles for most subjects.

PCR was performed using 60 Vbeta and 13 Jbeta primers. In the source study's methods: There were about 80 million unique TCR beta chains by a later count, and about 11 million of them were shared. Measured with immunoSEQ multiplex PCR; TCRdb has only the in-frame clones, and not every one. D and trimming were read from the DNA, whereas the V and J calls and clone size are those reported in that table. Of approximately 110,000 clones detected, roughly 82% appear once; the ten largest clones hold 9.5% to 15%. This rearrangement joins TRBV7-2 to TRBJ2-3, with 8 bases that match TRBD2. This sequence originates from a woman aged 40-49 years in good health and CMV-seropositive. Sequencing was done on a sample of PBMCs. This CDR3 reads CASSPTLAVDTQYF. DNA for the CDR3: TGTGCCAGCAGCCCGACACTAGCGGTAGATACGCAGTATTTT. The full variable domain, completed using reference TRBV7-2 and TRBJ2-3, is GAGVSQSPSNKVTEKGKDVELRCDPISGHTALYWYRQSLGQGLEFLIYFQGNSAPDKSGLPSDRFSAERTGGSVSTLTIQRTQQEDSAVYLCASSPTLAVDTQYFGPGTRLTVL.